These 18 T cell receptor beta chains share one sample of origin, sequenced in a study of CXCR3-negative and CXCR3-positive naive CD8 T cells. Study-level findings and limits: For CXCR3-positive naive cells, TRB CDR3s were more hydrophobic than those of CXCR3-negative naive cells.

Which antigens these TCRs recognize remains unknown. It was by 5' RACE with UMI labels that the TRB cDNA libraries were prepared. For each CDR3 protein, TCRdb gives one entry from its re-call of the 5' RACE reads, without DNA. The sample totals about 120,000 distinct CDR3 sequences. Sequencing input: naive CXCR3+ CD8+ T cells from blood. Subset specified: CD45RO-CCR7+CD27+CD95- naive CD8+ T cells expressing CXCR3 (TNR3+). All receptors come from a human donor in good health. Some clones in this sample may be carry-over from other donors' samples.

V and J are TRBV20-1 and TRBJ2-1; TCRdb calls TRBD1, which cannot be checked without DNA. This CDR3 is built from 13 residues. CDR1 and CDR2 (germline): DFQATT, SNEGSKA (reference sequence). The CDR3: CSARRGTINEQFF.

This CDR3 reads CASSFFFAAGGFQFF. The chain links TRBV28 to TRBJ2-1; TCRdb gives TRBD1 as the D gene, but with no DNA this cannot be confirmed. The CDR3 extends over 15 amino acids. The germline CDR1 and CDR2 sequences are MDHEN and SYDVKM.

The chain carries TRBV10-3 and TRBJ1-5; TCRdb calls TRBD1, which cannot be checked without DNA. This CDR3 is built from 19 residues. CDR1 and CDR2 (germline): ENHRY, SYGVKD. CDR3 amino acids: CAISEYRDGYDLGNQPQHF.

This chain connects TRBV15 to TRBJ2-2. This CDR3 spans 13 amino acids. Germline V gene data show CDR1 as LNHNV and CDR2 as YYDKDF (reference sequence). CDR3 amino acids: CATSREDTGELFF.

The CDR3 here is CATSREMATGALETQYF. The V and J genes are TRBV15 and TRBJ2-5; TCRdb gives TRBD1 as the D gene, but with no DNA this cannot be confirmed. Germline CDR1 is LNHNV and CDR2 is YYDKDF (reference sequence). This CDR3 comprises 17 residues.

This rearrangement joins TRBV20-1 to TRBJ2-1; TCRdb's assignment of TRBD2 cannot be checked, as there is no DNA. CDR1 DFQATT and CDR2 SNEGSKA come from the germline V gene (reference sequence). This CDR3 contains 17 residues. The CDR3: CSAHPAQAGGGLPEQFF.

The chain is built from TRBV5-1 and TRBJ1-1. Looked up from germline, CDR1 is SGHRS and CDR2 is YFSETQ. This CDR3 region has 14 residues. The CDR3 here is CASSFSGMNTEAFF.

This chain joins TRBV5-1 and TRBJ2-7; TCRdb indicates TRBD2, and absent DNA this call remains unverified. The CDR3 extends over 16 amino acids. In germline, CDR1 is SGHRS, CDR2 YFSETQ. The CDR3 reads CASSPHGTSGSYEQYF.

This sequence joins TRBV11-2 and TRBJ2-1; TCRdb's assignment of TRBD1 cannot be checked, as there is no DNA. Germline CDR1 and CDR2: SGHAT and FQNNGV. CDR3 size: 14 residues. The CDR3 spells CASVSFGGLSEPFF.

J is TRBJ2-1 and V is TRBV9; TCRdb reports TRBD1, a call that lacks DNA to check it against. This CDR3 contains 15 residues. Germline V CDR1 and CDR2: SGDLS, YYNGEE. CDR3 sequence reads: CASSVGGGAYNEQFF. Full variable domain (remainder filled in from reference TRBV9 and TRBJ2-1): DSGVTQTPKHLITATGQRVTLRCSPRSGDLSVYWYQQSLDQGLQFLIQYYNGEERAKGNILERFSAQQFPDLHSELNLSSLELGDSALYFCASSVGGGAYNEQFFGPGTRLTVL.

The V gene is TRBV4-3, the J gene TRBJ2-2. Germline V gene lookup returns CDR1 LGHNA and CDR2 YSLEER. The CDR3 is 14 residues long. CDR3 protein: CASSQDTDIGELFF.

The CDR3 region is CASSPGGYSPLHF. This chain uses TRBV12-3 or TRBV12-4 with TRBJ1-6; TCRdb gives TRBD1 as the D gene, but with no DNA this cannot be confirmed. The CDR3 extends over 13 amino acids.

The chain is built from TRBV11-1 and TRBJ1-2; lacking DNA, the TRBD1 call made by TCRdb goes unchecked. Germline-derived CDR1 and CDR2 are SGHAT and FQDESV (reference sequence). The CDR3 loop spans 13 amino acids. Here the CDR3 reads CASSPPGNYGYTF.

J is TRBJ2-7 and V is TRBV7-6. Germline CDR1 and CDR2: SGHVS and FNYEAQ. The CDR3 loop spans 13 amino acids. This CDR3 is CASSYGVTYEQYF.

The V gene is TRBV4-1, the J gene TRBJ2-7; TCRdb outputs TRBD1, but without DNA this stays unchecked. The CDR3 runs 14 residues. Germline values: CDR1 MGHRA, CDR2 YSYEKL. The CDR3 spells CASSQTTGDYEQYF.

The chain carries TRBV4-2 and TRBJ2-7; TCRdb selects TRBD1, and the lack of DNA leaves this call unchecked. Germline V gives CDR1 LGHNA, CDR2 YNFKEQ. The CDR3 has 16 amino acids. The CDR3 protein is CASSQEYRGYGYEQYF.

The gene calls are TRBV7-9 and TRBJ2-7; TCRdb outputs TRBD2, but without DNA this stays unchecked. Germline V gene lookup returns CDR1 SEHNR and CDR2 FQNEAQ (reference sequence). CDR3 length: 14 residues. The CDR3 protein is CASSGRTATYEQYF.

This chain joins TRBV13 and TRBJ2-7; TCRdb outputs TRBD2, but without DNA this stays unchecked. Germline V CDR1 and CDR2: PRHDT, FYEKMQ (reference sequence). This CDR3 has 15 residues. The CDR3 sequence is CASSPSGASSYEQYF.